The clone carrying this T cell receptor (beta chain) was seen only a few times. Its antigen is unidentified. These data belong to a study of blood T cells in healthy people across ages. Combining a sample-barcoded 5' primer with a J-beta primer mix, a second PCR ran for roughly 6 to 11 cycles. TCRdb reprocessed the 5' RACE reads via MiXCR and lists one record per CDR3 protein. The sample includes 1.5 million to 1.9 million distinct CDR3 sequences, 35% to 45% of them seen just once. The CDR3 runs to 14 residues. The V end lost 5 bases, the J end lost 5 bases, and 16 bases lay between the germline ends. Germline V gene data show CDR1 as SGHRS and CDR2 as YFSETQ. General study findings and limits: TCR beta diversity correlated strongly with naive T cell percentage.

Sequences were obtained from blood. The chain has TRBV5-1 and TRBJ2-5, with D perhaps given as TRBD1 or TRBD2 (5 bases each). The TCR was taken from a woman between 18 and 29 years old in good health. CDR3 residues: CASSLPTGRETQYF. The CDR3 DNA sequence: TGCGCCAGCAGTCTTCCCACGGGGCGGGAGACCCAGTACTTC.